What follows are 15 T cell receptor beta chains derived from one specimen sequenced in a study of blood T cell repertoires in COVID-19. Sequenced by immunoSEQ multiplex PCR; TCRdb stores in-frame clones only, minus some. The table shows about 120,000 clones, with around 90% occurring only once. The sample was peripheral blood. The receptors shown here come from a woman aged 55-69 years with COVID-19, enrolled during active disease.

The chain has TRBV7-2 and TRBJ2-5; 10 bases are a match to TRBD2. V shed 3 bases and J 6 bases; nucleotides not matched to a gene: 7. This CDR3 contains 15 residues. CDR1 and CDR2 (germline): SGHTA, FQGNSA. CDR3 nucleotides: TGTGCCAGCAGCTTCGATTCTAGCGGGGGTAAGACCCAGTACTTC. Translation gives CASSFDSSGGKTQYF.

The V gene is TRBV2, the J gene TRBJ1-1; a weak D match, TRBD1 (5 bases). Germline CDR1 is SNHLY and CDR2 is FYNNEI. This CDR3 region has 15 residues. With 8 bases removed from V and 2 bases from J, the gap between germline ends came to 18 bases. Here the CDR3 reads CASSKGRGQNTEAFF. The CDR3 DNA reads as TGTGCCAGCTCAAAAGGGAGGGGCCAAAACACTGAAGCTTTCTTT.

This clone has a handful of counts. This sequence joins TRBV9 and TRBJ1-6; D is ambiguous. CDR1 and CDR2 from the germline V gene are SGDLS and YYNGEE. The CDR3 spans 16 residues. V was clipped by 4 bases and J by 9 bases, with 20 bases between them. The CDR3 reads CASSPYLGVGGSPLHF. The CDR3 DNA reads TGTGCCAGCAGCCCCTACCTCGGGGTTGGAGGTTCACCCCTCCACTTT.

This chain connects TRBV18 to TRBJ1-2; 8 nucleotides agree with TRBD1. In germline, CDR1 is KGHSH, CDR2 LQKENI. The CDR3 consists of 17 residues. Trimming took 4 bases from V and 11 from J; bases not matched to a gene: 21. In nucleotides, the CDR3 is TGTGCCAGCTCACTCACGGGACAGGCTATACCCGTAATATGGTACACCTTC. Protein sequence: CASSLTGQAIPVIWYTF.

V is TRBV6-5 and J is TRBJ2-2, with D perhaps TRBD1 (6 bases). CDR1 MNHEY and CDR2 SVGAGI come from the germline V gene. V lost 2 bases to trimming and J lost 6 bases, with 13 bases between them. CDR3 size: 15 residues. CDR3 region: CASSYRYRVAGELFF. In DNA, the CDR3 is TGTGCCAGCAGTTACCGTTACAGGGTTGCCGGGGAGCTGTTTTTT.

The V call is TRBV5-6, the J call TRBJ2-7; 12 bases line up with TRBD2. This CDR3 has 15 amino acids. The germline V gene has CDR1 SGHDT and CDR2 YYEEEE. J was trimmed by 0 bases and V by 6 bases; bases with no gene match: 4. DNA for the CDR3: TGTGCCAGCACCCGACTAGCGGGGGACTCCTACGAGCAGTACTTC. The encoded protein is CASTRLAGDSYEQYF.

On this clone itself: The germline gene is not matched at one end of the junction; a read error may be the cause. CDR3 bases: TGTAGCGTTGAAGGTCTACGTAGAATAGGGGCAGCGGGGGGCTACAATGAGCAGTTCTTC. Amino acids: CSVEGLRRIGAAGGYNEQFF. V usage is TRBV29-1 and J usage is TRBJ2-1; 9 nucleotides agree with TRBD2. CDR3 length equals 20 residues. Germline CDR1 SQVTM, CDR2 ANQGSEA.

The gene calls are TRBV10-3 and TRBJ2-5, with TRBD1 as a possible D gene (6 bases). The CDR3 is 15 amino acids. Germline CDR1 reads ENHRY; CDR2 reads SYGVKD. The V and J ends lost 3 bases and 0 bases respectively, with 11 bases between them. The DNA of the CDR3 is TGTGCCATCAGTGACCACGGGACAAACCAAGAGACCCAGTACTTC. It yields the protein CAISDHGTNQETQYF.

The chain recombines TRBV7-2 with TRBJ2-3, with 11 positions matching TRBD2. The trim removed 5 bases at V and 3 bases at J, leaving 7 bases unmatched. This CDR3 spans 16 amino acids. CDR1 and CDR2 from the germline V gene are SGHTA and FQGNSA. CDR3 loop: CASSARLAGRTDTQYF. As DNA, the CDR3 is TGTGCCAGCAGCGCCCGACTAGCGGGGAGGACAGATACGCAGTATTTT.

The V gene is TRBV6-5, the J gene TRBJ1-2; TRBD1 might be the D (6 bases). V was shortened by 8 bases and J by 2 bases, with 9 bases between the two germline ends. The CDR3 covers 12 residues. In germline, CDR1 is MNHEY, CDR2 SVGAGI. The CDR3 DNA reads as TGTGCCAGCGGACAGAGGAACTATGGCTACACCTTC. Its translation is CASGQRNYGYTF.

The V and J genes are TRBV11-2 and TRBJ2-2; 10 nucleotides agree with TRBD2. The junction had 2 bases not matched to a gene; V was cut back by 3 bases and J by 1 base. This CDR3 is 16 amino acids long. In germline, CDR1 is SGHAT, CDR2 FQNNGV. Here the CDR3 reads CASSLVAGGNTGELFF. The CDR3 bases are TGTGCCAGCAGCTTGGTAGCGGGGGGGAACACCGGGGAGCTGTTTTTT.

This clone is a singleton in its sample. The gene calls are TRBV7-8 and TRBJ2-3; 8 bases map to TRBD1. The CDR3 is 14 amino acids. Germline values: CDR1 SGHVS, CDR2 FQNEAQ. The V gene end was trimmed by 8 bases and the J gene end by 3 bases; junction bases not matched to a gene: 7. Written as DNA, the CDR3 is TGTGCCAGCGGACAGGGCAGGGGGACAGATACGCAGTATTTT. Its translation: CASGQGRGTDTQYF.

The chain uses TRBV9 and TRBJ2-1; 8 bases map to TRBD2. CDR3 length equals 16 residues. J gave up 3 bases and V 5 bases, and 10 bases lay outside the gene matches. The germline V gene encodes CDR1 SGDLS and CDR2 YYNGEE. CDR3 sequence reads: CASSLNLAGSYNEQFF. The DNA for the CDR3 is TGTGCCAGCAGTCTCAATTTAGCGGGGAGCTACAATGAGCAGTTCTTC.

The V gene is TRBV29-1, the J gene TRBJ2-7; 10 positions match TRBD1. CDR3 length equals 19 residues. The junction had 16 bases not matched to a gene; V was cut back by 2 bases and J by 0 bases. Germline V gene sequence: CDR1 SQVTM, CDR2 ANQGSEA. CDR3 sequence (DNA): TGCAGCGTTGAAAAAAGGCCGGGACAGGGGACGTCCTTCTCCTACGAGCAGTACTTC. Amino acid sequence: CSVEKRPGQGTSFSYEQYF.

Regarding this clone: Other DNA sequences in this sample translate to the same CDR3. This chain connects TRBV4-2 to TRBJ1-1; 10 positions agree with TRBD1. J lost 5 bases, V lost 2 bases, and 5 bases had no gene match. In germline, CDR1 is LGHNA, CDR2 YNFKEQ. CDR3 length equals 15 residues. The CDR3 DNA reads TGTGCCAGCAGCCAACCACGGACAGGGGGAACTGAAGCTTTCTTT. It specifies CASSQPRTGGTEAFF.